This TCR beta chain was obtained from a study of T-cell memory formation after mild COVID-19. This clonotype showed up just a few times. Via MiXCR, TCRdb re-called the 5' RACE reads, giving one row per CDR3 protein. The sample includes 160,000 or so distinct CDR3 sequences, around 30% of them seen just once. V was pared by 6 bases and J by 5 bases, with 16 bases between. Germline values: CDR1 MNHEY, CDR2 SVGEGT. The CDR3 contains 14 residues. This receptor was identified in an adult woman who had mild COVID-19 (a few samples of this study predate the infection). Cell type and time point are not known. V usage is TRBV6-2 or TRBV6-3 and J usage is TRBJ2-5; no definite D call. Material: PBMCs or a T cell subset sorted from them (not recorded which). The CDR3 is CASRIPGVRETQYF. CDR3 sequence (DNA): TGTGCCAGCAGGATACCGGGCGTCCGGGAGACCCAGTACTTC.